What follows are 15 T cell receptor beta chains derived from one specimen sequenced in a study of blood T cell repertoires in COVID-19. The data were produced by immunoSEQ multiplex PCR, yet TCRdb's version contains in-frame clones alone and is incomplete. The table shows more than 110,000 clones, with over 80% occurring only once. The material sequenced was peripheral blood. Source of these receptors: an elderly woman with acute or convalescent COVID-19.

The rearrangement joins TRBV30 to TRBJ2-3; possibly TRBD2 for D (6 bases). V was clipped by 5 bases and J by 1 base, with 10 bases between them. The CDR3 spans 13 residues. Germline V CDR1 and CDR2: GTSNPN, SVGIG (reference sequence). The CDR3 nucleotides read TGTGCCTGGGAGACGGGGGGCACAGATACGCAGTATTTT. Its translation: CAWETGGTDTQYF.

V usage is TRBV11-2 and J usage is TRBJ2-7; D gene ambiguous. CDR3 length: 15 amino acids. Trimming shortened V by 7 bases and J by 6 bases, and 22 bases separated the two germline ends. The germline gives CDR1 SGHAT, CDR2 FQNNGV. This CDR3 is CASTVRPRRVGEQYF. For the CDR3, the DNA is TGTGCCAGCACCGTCAGGCCCCGTCGTGTGGGCGAGCAGTACTTC.

The chain recombines TRBV5-1 with TRBJ1-6; 8 bases are a match to TRBD1. Germline trimming cut 4 bases from V and 0 bases from J; bases unmatched to any gene: 9. Germline CDR1 reads SGHRS; CDR2 reads YFSETQ. This CDR3 has 18 amino acids. The CDR3 sequence is CASSPTGEGSSYNSPLHF. DNA for the CDR3: TGCGCCAGCAGCCCGACAGGGGAGGGGAGCTCCTATAATTCACCCCTCCACTTT.

The chain links TRBV27 to TRBJ2-1; 8 nucleotides match TRBD1. The length of the CDR3 is 13 residues. Germline V CDR1 and CDR2: MNHEY, SMNVEV (reference sequence). With 3 bases clipped from V and 10 bases from J, the junction kept 5 bases outside the gene matches. The CDR3 sequence: CASSFRDRGEQFF. The CDR3 DNA sequence: TGTGCCAGCAGTTTCCGAGACAGGGGAGAGCAGTTCTTC.

Details on this clone: A read error may produce the germline difference seen at one junction end. The chain carries TRBV7-7 and TRBJ2-2; D is unresolved. This CDR3 contains 13 residues. CDR1 and CDR2 (germline): SSHAT, FNYEAQ (reference sequence). CDR3 loop: CASSAQITGELFF. The CDR3 DNA reads TGTGCTAGCAGCGCACAGATCACCGGGGAGCTGTTTTTT.

This chain uses TRBV5-1 with TRBJ2-2; D not resolved. Between the trimmed V and J ends, which lost 0 bases and 4 bases, there was a span of 4 bases. Germline CDR1 is SGHRS and CDR2 is YFSETQ. CDR3 length: 13 amino acids. Here the CDR3 reads CASSLGATGELFF. The CDR3 coding sequence is TGCGCCAGCAGCTTGGGGGCCACCGGGGAGCTGTTTTTT.

The chain has TRBV11-2 and TRBJ2-7, with D perhaps matching TRBD2 (5 bases). The germline CDR1 and CDR2 sequences are SGHAT and FQNNGV. The V end was cut by 5 bases, the J end by 6 bases, with 17 bases between. The length of the CDR3 is 14 residues. CDR3 region: CASSRSNGIPEQYF. The CDR3 DNA reads as TGTGCCAGCAGCCGATCGAACGGGATTCCCGAGCAGTACTTC.

This clone has a single count. The chain links TRBV12-3 or TRBV12-4 to TRBJ1-5; D is undetermined. The CDR3 is 13 amino acids. V lost 3 bases, J lost 5 bases, and 8 bases lay in between. As DNA, the CDR3 is TGTGCCAGCAGTTTGTCTTCAGATCAGCCCCAGCATTTT. This codes for CASSLSSDQPQHF.

The chain joins TRBV5-1 to TRBJ1-2, with 9 bases aligning to TRBD1. V shed 4 bases and J 4 bases; nucleotides not matched to a gene: 5. The CDR3 is 14 amino acids. Germline V CDR1 and CDR2: SGHRS, YFSETQ. Here the CDR3 reads CASSPRDRAYGYTF. For the CDR3, the DNA is TGCGCCAGCAGCCCTCGGGACAGGGCCTATGGCTACACCTTC.

This chain joins TRBV12-3 or TRBV12-4 and TRBJ1-2, with D possibly matching TRBD1 (6 bases). The V and J ends lost 5 bases and 4 bases respectively, with 11 bases between them. The CDR3 covers 13 residues. In DNA form, the CDR3 reads TGTGCCAGCAGTCGGACAGATATCTATGGCTACACCTTC. The encoded protein is CASSRTDIYGYTF.

The chain is built from TRBV2 and TRBJ1-6; D ambiguous. Between the trimmed V and J ends, which lost 1 base and 5 bases, there was a span of 9 bases. This CDR3 is built from 15 residues. Germline-derived CDR1 and CDR2 are SNHLY and FYNNEI. In DNA form, the CDR3 reads TGTGCCAGCAGTGAAGTGGTCAGTCATAATTCACCCCTCCACTTT. It encodes CASSEVVSHNSPLHF.

Here the CDR3 reads CASSLMGGGDYEQYF. CDR3 coding DNA: TGCGCCAGCAGCTTGATGGGAGGTGGGGACTACGAGCAGTACTTC. V and J are TRBV5-1 and TRBJ2-7, with D perhaps TRBD2 (6 bases). Trimming removed 1 base at V and 3 bases at J, with 14 bases between. Looked up from germline, CDR1 is SGHRS and CDR2 is YFSETQ. The CDR3 runs 15 residues.

This sequence joins TRBV6-6 and TRBJ1-1; D is undetermined. Deletions cut 4 bases from V and 7 bases from J, with 13 bases between. From germline, CDR1 is MNHNY and CDR2 SVGAGI (reference sequence). The length of the CDR3 is 13 residues. CDR3 protein: CASSFDALGEAFF. CDR3 nucleotide sequence: TGTGCCAGCAGTTTCGACGCACTAGGTGAAGCTTTCTTT.

The chain joins TRBV28 to TRBJ1-1, with D unclear. V dropped 3 bases and J dropped 1 base, with 6 bases sitting between them. CDR1 is MDHEN, CDR2 SYDVKM, per germline. This CDR3 is built from 13 residues. CDR3 DNA sequence: TGTGCCAGCAGTTTGGGAGGGAACACTGAAGCTTTCTTT. Its translation: CASSLGGNTEAFF.

This clone has a single count. The CDR3 sequence is CASSELRSGPTLGYTF. CDR3 nucleotide sequence: TGTGCCAGCAGTGAATTAAGAAGCGGGCCCACGCTGGGCTACACCTTC. V usage is TRBV6-1 and J usage is TRBJ1-2, with no clear D. The CDR3 runs to 16 residues. Germline V gene sequence: CDR1 MNHNS, CDR2 SASEGT. Trimming stripped 2 bases from V and 8 bases from J, with 21 bases between.